The clone carrying this TCR beta chain occurred many times. The sample belongs to a study of identical twins. One entry per CDR3 protein results from TCRdb running MiXCR on the 5' RACE reads. The sample yields 640,000 or so distinct CDR3 sequences, roughly 6% seen once. This CDR3 has 14 amino acids. V lost 4 bases, J lost 4 bases, and 13 bases lay in between. Germline assignment: CDR1 MNHNS and CDR2 SASEGT. The clonotype was recovered from a man aged 18 to 30 in good health. Specimen: naive T cells sorted from blood. The rearrangement joins TRBV6-1 to TRBJ1-1, with TRBD1 as a possible D gene (6 bases). The CDR3 loop reads CASSAGGAGTEAFF. CDR3 coding DNA: TGTGCCAGCAGTGCTGGGGGCGCGGGCACTGAAGCTTTCTTT.